The 28 T cell receptor beta chains in this list originate from one sample, sequenced in a study of blood T cell repertoires in COVID-19. Data came from immunoSEQ multiplex PCR; TCRdb stores just in-frame clones and leaves some out. The sample includes about 91,000 clones, more than 75% of them seen just once. Sequences were obtained from peripheral blood. Receptor source: a man between 65 and 85 years old with acute or convalescent COVID-19.

V is TRBV19 and J is TRBJ1-5, with 7 bases fitting TRBD1. The V segment lost 3 bases and the J segment 2 bases; nucleotides outside the gene matches: 1. This CDR3 comprises 14 residues. The germline gives CDR1 LNHDA, CDR2 SQIVND (reference sequence). DNA for the CDR3: TGTGCCAGTAGTATCACAGGGGGCAATCAGCCCCAGCATTTT. Its translation is CASSITGGNQPQHF. Using reference TRBV19 and TRBJ1-5 for the parts outside the CDR3, the full variable domain is DGGITQSPKYLFRKEGQNVTLSCEQNLNHDAMYWYRQDPGQGLRLIYYSQIVNDFQKGDIAEGYSVSREKKESFPLTVTSAQKNPTAFYLCASSITGGNQPQHFGDGTRLSIL.

The genes are TRBV2 and TRBJ1-1; D might be TRBD1 (5 bases). V lost 6 bases, J lost 3 bases, and 17 bases lay in between. Germline CDR1 and CDR2: SNHLY and FYNNEI. The CDR3 contains 15 residues. The CDR3 bases are TGTGCCAGCAGGACTTCACAGGATTGGGACACTGAAGCTTTCTTT. Translation: CASRTSQDWDTEAFF.

This chain links TRBV1 with TRBJ2-3; TRBD2, the D gene given by the table, was not confirmed from the DNA. TRBV1 is labeled a pseudogene. The CDR3 spans 18 residues. The chain's CDR3 is CTSSQDFRLAGSTDTQYF. CDR3 nucleotide sequence: TGCACCAGCAGCCAAGATTTTCGACTAGCGGGAAGCACAGATACGCAGTATTTT.

This clone has just a few counts. The chain joins TRBV28 to TRBJ1-5; 9 bases line up with TRBD1. The CDR3 extends over 15 amino acids. V lost 10 bases to trimming and J lost 6 bases; unmatched junction nucleotides: 13. Germline loops: CDR1 MDHEN, CDR2 SYDVKM. The CDR3 sequence: CATSISPGQGQPQHF. In DNA form, the CDR3 reads TGTGCCACCTCAATCTCACCGGGACAGGGTCAGCCCCAGCATTTT.

The chain uses TRBV28 and TRBJ1-6; D gene unclear. CDR3 size: 13 residues. Germline V gives CDR1 MDHEN, CDR2 SYDVKM. Deletions cut 4 bases from V and 9 bases from J, with 10 bases between. The CDR3 region has the DNA TGTGCCAGCAGTTCCCCCGGTGGTTCACCCCTCCACTTT. It is translated as CASSSPGGSPLHF.

The chain joins TRBV3-1 (or the pseudogene TRBV3-2) to TRBJ2-6; D not certain. The germline CDR1 and CDR2 sequences are LGHDT and YNNKEL (reference sequence). This CDR3 is built from 14 residues. The ends were cut back, 2 bases at V and 4 bases at J, with 6 bases in the middle. CDR3 amino acids: CASSQSVGANVLTF. The CDR3 DNA follows: TGTGCCAGCAGCCAAAGCGTGGGGGCCAACGTCCTGACTTTC.

The CDR3 sequence is CAISTGTSGTYEQYV. The CDR3 coding sequence is TGTGCCATCAGTACCGGTACTAGCGGGACGTACGAGCAGTACGTC. The chain links TRBV10-3 to TRBJ2-7; 10 nucleotides line up with TRBD2. Looked up from germline, CDR1 is ENHRY and CDR2 is SYGVKD. The CDR3 has 15 amino acids. With 5 bases clipped from V and 4 bases from J, the junction kept 8 bases outside the gene matches.

The chain is built from TRBV27 and TRBJ1-1; D is unresolved. The CDR3 contains 13 residues. V lost 0 bases and J 4 bases, leaving 6 bases between the germline ends. Germline CDR1 MNHEY, CDR2 SMNVEV (reference sequence). The CDR3 protein is CASSLSEITEAFF. The CDR3 DNA is TGTGCCAGCAGTTTATCGGAGATCACTGAAGCTTTCTTT.

This clone was observed a single time. The V and J genes are TRBV18 and TRBJ1-1; D is perhaps TRBD1 (5 bases). Germline CDR1 is KGHSH and CDR2 is LQKENI. V lost 3 bases and J 3 bases, leaving 17 bases between the germline ends. There are 16 residues in the CDR3. CDR3 DNA sequence: TGTGCCAGCTCACCGGGGAGGGGTGAGGTGGACACTGAAGCTTTCTTT. This codes for CASSPGRGEVDTEAFF.

This clone counts as medium-sized. The rearrangement links TRBV7-9 to TRBJ2-2; no reliable D call. The CDR3 is 15 amino acids. Trimming left V 1 base short and J 2 bases short, with 8 bases between. CDR1 is SEHNR and CDR2 is FQNEAQ in the germline V gene (reference sequence). The CDR3 coding sequence is TGTGCCAGCAGCTTAGTACGAGTCAACACCGGGGAGCTGTTTTTT. The encoded protein is CASSLVRVNTGELFF.

V and J are TRBV11-3 and TRBJ2-7; tentative D call: TRBD2 (6 bases). The CDR3 consists of 14 residues. Germline V gene sequence: CDR1 SGHNT, CDR2 YENEEA. Deletions cut 4 bases from V and 3 bases from J, with 13 bases between. The CDR3 nucleotides read TGTGCCAGCAGCTCTAATCCGGGGGTCTACGAGCAGTACTTC. As protein: CASSSNPGVYEQYF.

The chain joins TRBV5-4 to TRBJ2-1; TRBD1 matches at 11 bases. Germline CDR1 SGHNT, CDR2 YYREEE (reference sequence). The J segment lost 8 bases and the V segment lost 6 bases, leaving 7 bases of the junction unmatched. CDR3 length equals 14 residues. The CDR3 sequence is CASTRGQGVDEQFF. CDR3 DNA: TGTGCCAGCACCCGGGGACAGGGGGTCGATGAGCAGTTCTTC.

This clone was observed a single time. In DNA, the CDR3 is TGTGCCAGCAGTCTCCATACACACTATGGCTACACCTTC. Translating it yields CASSLHTHYGYTF. The chain uses TRBV2 and TRBJ1-2, with unresolved D. There are 13 residues in the CDR3. V was clipped by 5 bases and J by 3 bases, with 10 bases between them. The germline V gene encodes CDR1 SNHLY and CDR2 FYNNEI.

The J gene is TRBJ1-2, the V gene TRBV7-2, with D perhaps TRBD1 (5 bases). The germline CDR1 and CDR2 sequences are SGHTA and FQGNSA. Trimming pared 1 base from V and 0 bases from J, leaving 18 bases between. CDR3 size: 18 residues. The CDR3 sequence: CASSLVGDVRTTNYGYTF. The CDR3 nucleotides read TGTGCCAGCAGCTTAGTGGGGGACGTTCGGACTACTAACTATGGCTACACCTTC. Together with reference TRBV7-2 and TRBJ1-2, the CDR3 gives the full variable domain: GAGVSQSPSNKVTEKGKDVELRCDPISGHTALYWYRQSLGQGLEFLIYFQGNSAPDKSGLPSDRFSAERTGGSVSTLTIQRTQQEDSAVYLCASSLVGDVRTTNYGYTFGSGTRLTVV.

The chain joins TRBV9 to TRBJ2-2; tentative D call: TRBD2 (5 bases). In germline, CDR1 is SGDLS, CDR2 YYNGEE. The CDR3 runs to 14 residues. V gave up 3 bases and J gave up 7 bases, with 13 bases separating them. The CDR3 here is CASSGGPAGGELFF. In DNA form, the CDR3 reads TGTGCCAGCAGCGGTGGACCGGCGGGCGGGGAGCTGTTTTTT.

The chain is built from TRBV7-2 and TRBJ1-1; TRBD1 aligns across 9 bases. This CDR3 is built from 13 residues. Germline V lookup: CDR1 SGHTA, CDR2 FQGNSA. Trimming took 8 bases from V and 6 from J; bases not matched to a gene: 7. The CDR3 region has the DNA TGTGCCAGCGTTTCCGGGACAGGGCCTGAAGCTTTCTTT. Protein: CASVSGTGPEAFF.

The CDR3 protein is CATSRVSPGELFF. CDR3 coding DNA: TGTGCCACCTCAAGAGTGTCTCCCGGGGAGCTGTTTTTT. The V and J genes are TRBV28 and TRBJ2-2; D is uncertain. Trimming shortened V by 10 bases and J by 6 bases, and 15 bases separated the two germline ends. This CDR3 has 13 residues. Germline assignment: CDR1 MDHEN and CDR2 SYDVKM.

The chain has TRBV6-5 and TRBJ2-7; tentative D call: TRBD1 (6 bases). Looked up from germline, CDR1 is MNHEY and CDR2 is SVGAGI. Trimming pared 7 bases from V and 3 bases from J, leaving 16 bases between. CDR3 length: 14 residues. This chain's CDR3 is CASNVETGRYEQYV. DNA of the CDR3: TGTGCCAGCAACGTAGAAACAGGGCGCTACGAGCAGTACGTC.

The J gene is TRBJ2-2, the V gene TRBV24-1; weak D call: TRBD2 (5 bases). The CDR3 has 14 amino acids. The ends were cut back, 4 bases at V and 7 bases at J, with 12 bases in the middle. Germline CDR1 and CDR2: KGHDR and SFDVKD. The CDR3 DNA sequence: TGTGCCACCAGTGAAGGCCCAGACTACGGGGAGCTGTTTTTT. It is translated as CATSEGPDYGELFF.

The CDR3 here is CASPTAGTYGYTF. The CDR3 DNA reads as TGTGCCAGCCCAACGGCAGGTACCTATGGCTACACCTTC. The V and J genes are TRBV2 and TRBJ1-2; D unresolved. The CDR3 totals 13 residues. V lost 8 bases and J lost 4, with 14 bases in between. Germline CDR1 and CDR2: SNHLY and FYNNEI.

This clone was observed a few times. The chain joins TRBV6-6 to TRBJ2-1; 9 bases match TRBD2. The J segment lost 5 bases and the V segment lost 5 bases, leaving 13 bases of the junction unmatched. CDR3 length: 17 amino acids. Germline CDR1 reads MNHNY; CDR2 reads SVGAGI (reference sequence). The CDR3 DNA follows: TGTGCCAGCAGTCTAGAACGAGCGGGAGGACTAGACAATGAGCAGTTCTTC. This sequence encodes CASSLERAGGLDNEQFF.

This clone came up a few times. V usage is TRBV7-2 and J usage is TRBJ1-2; TRBD1 aligns across 7 bases. This CDR3 is 14 amino acids long. The V segment lost 1 base and the J segment 3 bases; nucleotides outside the gene matches: 2. Germline-derived CDR1 and CDR2 are SGHTA and FQGNSA. The CDR3: CASSLVGGDYGYTF. The DNA of the CDR3 is TGTGCCAGCAGCTTAGTAGGGGGCGACTATGGCTACACCTTC.

J is TRBJ2-1 and V is TRBV5-1; TRBD2 agrees at 12 bases. Looked up from germline, CDR1 is SGHRS and CDR2 is YFSETQ. The junction had 9 bases not matched to a gene; V was cut back by 3 bases and J by 5 bases. The CDR3 is 17 residues long. This CDR3 is CASSSGLAGSRHNEQFF. In nucleotides, the CDR3 is TGCGCCAGCAGCTCCGGACTAGCGGGGAGCCGCCACAATGAGCAGTTCTTC. Supplemented by reference TRBV5-1 and TRBJ2-1, the full variable domain reads KAGVTQTPRYLIKTRGQQVTLSCSPISGHRSVSWYQQTPGQGLQFLFEYFSETQRNKGNFPGRFSGRQFSNSRSEMNVSTLELGDSALYLCASSSGLAGSRHNEQFFGPGTRLTVL.

The rearrangement joins TRBV10-3 to TRBJ1-1; 7 bases line up with TRBD1. Germline V CDR1 and CDR2: ENHRY, SYGVKD. The trim removed 6 bases at V and 0 bases at J, leaving 7 bases unmatched. The CDR3 runs to 15 residues. This chain's CDR3 is CAIRASGQMNTEAFF. Written as DNA, the CDR3 is TGTGCCATCAGGGCGTCGGGACAGATGAACACTGAAGCTTTCTTT.

The rearrangement uses TRBV7-8 and TRBJ2-1, with 9 bases fitting TRBD2. Germline CDR1 SGHVS, CDR2 FQNEAQ. After removal of 3 bases from V and 5 bases from J, the junction contained 8 bases not matched to a gene. There are 16 residues in the CDR3. The CDR3 DNA sequence: TGTGCCAGCAGCTTTGTGCGGGGGGGATCGGACAATGAGCAGTTCTTC. Its protein product is CASSFVRGGSDNEQFF.

The chain has TRBV3-1 (or the pseudogene TRBV3-2) and TRBJ2-3, with 14 bases identical to TRBD2. Per the germline V gene, CDR1 is LGHDT and CDR2 is YNNKEL (reference sequence). This CDR3 region has 21 residues. V gave up 4 bases and J gave up 2 bases; unmatched junction bases: 17. CDR3 sequence reads: CASSPSTRSGGLAGDTDTQYF. CDR3 in DNA: TGTGCCAGCAGCCCCAGCACGCGATCTGGGGGACTAGCGGGAGACACAGATACGCAGTATTTT.

This chain uses TRBV6-1 with TRBJ2-1; 8 bases agree with TRBD2. Losses at the gene ends were 5 bases for V and 14 bases for J; bases not matched to a gene: 8. The CDR3 covers 12 residues. The germline gives CDR1 MNHNS, CDR2 SASEGT. The DNA of the CDR3 is TGTGCCAGCAGTTCGACGGGACTAGTAGAGTTCTTC. Translation: CASSSTGLVEFF.

J is TRBJ1-2 and V is TRBV6-1; D call uncertain. V gave up 5 bases and J gave up 8 bases, with 15 bases separating them. The CDR3 is made up of 13 amino acids. Germline CDR1 MNHNS, CDR2 SASEGT. The CDR3: CASSPPSSSGYTF. The DNA of the CDR3 is TGTGCCAGCAGTCCCCCAAGTAGTAGCGGCTACACCTTC.